The 25 T cell receptor beta chains in this list originate from one sample, sequenced in a study of blood T cell repertoires in COVID-19. The repertoire was sequenced with immunoSEQ multiplex PCR; TCRdb's copy has only in-frame clones and lacks some. Of 150,000 to 200,000 clones listed, around three quarters are singletons. The source material was peripheral blood. The origin of the receptors is a man between 65 and 85 years old with active or convalescent COVID-19.

The chain employs TRBV11-2 and TRBJ2-3, with unresolved D. Germline CDR1 is SGHAT and CDR2 is FQNNGV. V was clipped by 7 bases and J by 1 base, with 15 bases between them. The CDR3 length is 15 residues. As DNA, the CDR3 is TGTGCCAGCAACCCGGGTGGGTGGGGCACAGATACGCAGTATTTT. Amino acid sequence: CASNPGGWGTDTQYF.

The chain uses TRBV19 and TRBJ1-2; tentative D call: TRBD1 (6 bases). With 0 bases removed from V and 2 bases from J, the gap between germline ends came to 10 bases. Germline V lookup: CDR1 LNHDA, CDR2 SQIVND (reference sequence). CDR3 length: 15 residues. The CDR3 reads CASSIDRTGNYGYTF. The DNA for the CDR3 is TGTGCCAGTAGTATAGATCGAACAGGGAACTATGGCTACACCTTC.

The chain recombines TRBV6-6 with TRBJ1-3; the match to TRBD1 covers 7 bases. CDR1 is MNHNY, CDR2 SVGAGI, per germline (reference sequence). V trimming: 5 bases; J trimming: 4 bases; junction bases outside the gene matches: 8. This CDR3 has 15 amino acids. The CDR3 nucleotides are TGTGCCAGCAGTCCCAGGGGGTCGGGAGGAAACACCATATATTTT. Its protein is CASSPRGSGGNTIYF.

Comments on this clone: Different DNA sequences within this sample yield the same CDR3. The genes are TRBV2 and TRBJ1-1, with D possibly TRBD1 on 6 matching bases. Germline V gene data show CDR1 as SNHLY and CDR2 as FYNNEI. V lost 5 bases, J lost 2 bases, and 9 bases lay in between. This CDR3 contains 13 residues. The CDR3 DNA reads TGTGCCAGCAGTTCACAGGGCAACACTGAAGCTTTCTTT. Residues: CASSSQGNTEAFF.

V is TRBV18 and J is TRBJ2-1, with D perhaps matching TRBD1 (7 bases). The CDR3 spans 16 residues. Germline V CDR1 and CDR2: KGHSH, LQKENI. Trimming took 0 bases from V and 1 from J, leaving 10 bases between them. The CDR3 sequence: CASSPPPGGSYNEQFF. The CDR3, as DNA: TGTGCCAGCTCACCACCTCCAGGGGGGTCCTACAATGAGCAGTTCTTC.

The gene calls are TRBV4-3 and TRBJ1-4, with a possible D match to TRBD1 (5 bases). The CDR3 totals 15 residues. V lost 0 bases and J 7 bases, leaving 12 bases between the germline ends. Germline V gene data show CDR1 as LGHNA and CDR2 as YSLEER. The CDR3 loop is CASSQDHRTLEKLFF. The CDR3 nucleotides read TGCGCCAGCAGCCAAGACCATAGGACACTTGAAAAACTGTTTTTT.

This clone has only a few counts. V usage is TRBV11-2 and J usage is TRBJ2-3; 10 nucleotides align to TRBD2. The CDR3 loop spans 15 amino acids. With 4 bases clipped from V and 2 bases from J, the junction kept 3 bases outside the gene matches. Germline assignment: CDR1 SGHAT and CDR2 FQNNGV. The chain's CDR3 is CASSSLAGPTDTQYF. The CDR3 bases are TGTGCCAGCAGCTCACTAGCGGGGCCCACAGATACGCAGTATTTT.

The chain has TRBV6-1 and TRBJ1-1; no reliable D call. This CDR3 has 14 residues. Germline CDR1 reads MNHNS; CDR2 reads SASEGT. V was pared by 3 bases and J by 7 bases, with 15 bases between. The CDR3 DNA follows: TGTGCCAGCAGTGAGCGCCGAAGAGGGAATGAAGCTTTCTTT. Amino acid sequence: CASSERRRGNEAFF.

The chain combines TRBV6-5 with TRBJ1-4; maybe TRBD1 (5 bases). Germline lookup yields CDR1 MNHEY and CDR2 SVGAGI. Trimming left V 0 bases short and J 7 bases short, with 12 bases between. The CDR3 sequence is 15 residues long. As DNA, the CDR3 is TGTGCCAGCAGTTACTCGGGGGGTAGCAGTGAAAAACTGTTTTTT. Translation: CASSYSGGSSEKLFF.

The gene calls are TRBV3-1 (or the pseudogene TRBV3-2) and TRBJ1-3; no definite D call. This CDR3 contains 16 residues. V dropped 0 bases and J dropped 2 bases, with 11 bases sitting between them. CDR1 and CDR2 (germline): LGHDT, YNNKEL (reference sequence). CDR3 protein: CASSQDLVGAGNTIYF. The CDR3 nucleotides are TGTGCCAGCAGCCAAGATCTAGTAGGTGCTGGAAACACCATATATTTT.

The rearrangement uses TRBV19 and TRBJ1-1; 7 nucleotides agree with TRBD1. CDR3 length equals 16 residues. Germline V CDR1 and CDR2: LNHDA, SQIVND (reference sequence). Trimming cost V 5 bases and J 4 bases; bases outside gene matches: 13. The chain's CDR3 is CASSATGRGFGTEAFF. The CDR3 coding sequence is TGTGCCAGTAGTGCGACAGGGAGAGGGTTCGGCACTGAAGCTTTCTTT.

The V call is TRBV18, the J call TRBJ2-2; 11 nucleotides match TRBD2. Per germline, CDR1 KGHSH and CDR2 LQKENI. The length of the CDR3 is 17 residues. Unmatched junction bases numbered 2, after V lost 0 bases and J lost 2 bases. The CDR3 protein is CASSPPTSGGNTGELFF. The CDR3 DNA is TGTGCCAGCTCACCACCCACTAGCGGGGGTAACACCGGGGAGCTGTTTTTT.

The chain is built from TRBV7-2 and TRBJ1-5, with D perhaps TRBD1 (5 bases). Germline V lookup: CDR1 SGHTA, CDR2 FQGNSA. The CDR3 has 14 residues. V was trimmed by 1 base and J by 6 bases, leaving 10 bases between them. CDR3 residues: CASSLGGWGQPQHF. For the CDR3, the DNA is TGTGCCAGCAGCTTAGGGGGCTGGGGTCAGCCCCAGCATTTT.

The chain carries TRBV12-3 or TRBV12-4 and TRBJ2-1; unclear D gene. Trimming shortened V by 8 bases and J by 10 bases, and 12 bases separated the two germline ends. The CDR3 covers 11 residues. CDR3 bases: TGTGCCAGCGCCCTGATGGGCGAGCAGTTCTTC. Translation gives CASALMGEQFF.

The chain carries TRBV27 and TRBJ1-5; TRBD1 is a possible D gene (5 bases). Trimming removed 5 bases at V and 7 bases at J, with 12 bases between. The CDR3 extends over 13 amino acids. CDR1 and CDR2 from the germline V gene are MNHEY and SMNVEV (reference sequence). DNA for the CDR3: TGTGCCAGCAGTGAAGGGGTACGGCAGCCCCAGCATTTT. Protein product: CASSEGVRQPQHF.

This rearrangement joins TRBV5-1 to TRBJ2-3; D gene uncertain. The CDR3 loop spans 17 amino acids. The germline gives CDR1 SGHRS, CDR2 YFSETQ. Trimming cost V 0 bases and J 0 bases, with 14 bases left between them. DNA of the CDR3: TGCGCCAGCAGCTTGGGGTCGGGTGGCGGAAGCACAGATACGCAGTATTTT. This codes for CASSLGSGGGSTDTQYF.

The V and J genes are TRBV7-8 and TRBJ2-5; D unclear. V lost 1 base to trimming and J lost 0 bases, with 6 bases between them. The length of the CDR3 is 14 residues. In germline, CDR1 is SGHVS, CDR2 FQNEAQ. Written as DNA, the CDR3 is TGTGCCAGCAGCTTAGATGGCTACCAAGAGACCCAGTACTTC. Its translation is CASSLDGYQETQYF.

A remark on this clone: Within the sample, other DNA sequences also encode this same CDR3. The chain carries TRBV18 and TRBJ1-5; the D is unclear. The CDR3 has 13 amino acids. With 3 bases removed from V and 4 bases from J, the gap between germline ends came to 7 bases. Germline values: CDR1 KGHSH, CDR2 LQKENI. CDR3 in DNA: TGTGCCAGCTCACCTGGAGCTAATCAGCCCCAGCATTTT. Protein: CASSPGANQPQHF.

The rearrangement uses TRBV3-1 (or the pseudogene TRBV3-2) and TRBJ1-1, with D unclear. The CDR3 is 16 amino acids. The V gene lost 3 bases and the J gene lost 0 bases, with 14 bases spanning the gap. Looked up from germline, CDR1 is LGHDT and CDR2 is YNNKEL (reference sequence). CDR3 residues: CASSQITGEMNTEAFF. CDR3 bases: TGTGCCAGCAGCCAGATAACCGGGGAGATGAACACTGAAGCTTTCTTT.

V usage is TRBV27 and J usage is TRBJ2-5, with TRBD2 identical over 9 bases. Losses at the gene ends were 4 bases for V and 5 bases for J; bases not matched to a gene: 14. The CDR3 is 17 residues long. Per the germline V gene, CDR1 is MNHEY and CDR2 is SMNVEV (reference sequence). CDR3 DNA sequence: TGTGCCAGCAGTTCTCCCCGAGTTAGCGGGAGCCTGGAGACCCAGTACTTC. Encoded protein: CASSSPRVSGSLETQYF.

This clone has just a few counts. The chain combines TRBV19 with TRBJ2-7; D may be TRBD1 (5 bases). CDR3 length equals 15 residues. V lost 3 bases and J lost 2, with 14 bases in between. The V gene's germline CDR1 is LNHDA and CDR2 SQIVND (reference sequence). The CDR3 bases are TGTGCCAGTAGTATTAAGGGGCTAGAGGCCTACGAGCAGTACTTC. Residues: CASSIKGLEAYEQYF.

This chain uses TRBV19 with TRBJ2-4, with 10 bases lining up with TRBD1. The germline V gene encodes CDR1 LNHDA and CDR2 SQIVND (reference sequence). The J segment lost 7 bases and the V segment lost 6 bases, leaving 6 bases of the junction unmatched. The length of the CDR3 is 14 residues. CDR3 sequence (DNA): TGTGCCAGTAGCCAAGACAGGGGGCCGAACATTCAGTACTTC. This codes for CASSQDRGPNIQYF.

This chain connects TRBV20-1 to TRBJ1-5; possibly TRBD1 for D (6 bases). Germline V gene data show CDR1 as DFQATT and CDR2 as SNEGSKA (reference sequence). CDR3 length: 15 residues. Trimming stripped 3 bases from V and 5 bases from J, with 17 bases between. As DNA, the CDR3 is TGCAGTGCTAGTCCGCGCCAGGGGACCCATCAGCCCCAGCATTTT. Its protein product is CSASPRQGTHQPQHF.

This clone was detected a few times. The rearrangement joins TRBV6-5 to TRBJ1-2; 9 nucleotides align to TRBD1. The germline V gene has CDR1 MNHEY and CDR2 SVGAGI. The CDR3 is 14 residues long. J gave up 3 bases and V 5 bases, and 4 bases lay outside the gene matches. This CDR3 reads CASSPRDRDYGYTF. DNA of the CDR3: TGTGCCAGCAGTCCCCGGGACAGGGACTATGGCTACACCTTC.

V is TRBV7-9 and J is TRBJ1-2; possibly TRBD1 for D (5 bases). V was pared by 6 bases and J by 1 base, with 15 bases between. CDR3 size: 15 residues. CDR1 is SEHNR and CDR2 is FQNEAQ in the germline V gene (reference sequence). CDR3 coding DNA: TGTGCCAGCAGATCAGGTGGGGCCATTAACTATGGCTACACCTTC. This encodes CASRSGGAINYGYTF.